The 19 T cell receptor beta chains reported below all come from one sample, sequenced in a study of spatial heterogeneity in lung cancer. Time point in this sample: sample taken at primary tumor resection. The antigens these receptors bind are not known. Via MiXCR, TCRdb re-called the 5' RACE reads, giving one row per CDR3 protein. The sample yields some 22,000 distinct CDR3 sequences, about 2.7% seen once. Overall study results and limits: Expanded intratumoral alpha and beta TCR counts tracked tumor mutation counts.

This sample comprised lung tumor tissue, obtained at surgery. The receptor set was obtained from a male donor with early-stage non-small cell lung cancer.

This clonotype was recorded at least ten times. The CDR3: CASSLASGTSGRALNNEQFF. The CDR3 nucleotides are TGTGCCAGCAGCTTAGCTTCCGGGACTAGCGGGAGGGCCCTCAACAATGAGCAGTTCTTC. V is TRBV7-9 and J is TRBJ2-1; TRBD2 matches 16 bases. There are 20 residues in the CDR3. The V gene end was trimmed by 0 bases and the J gene end by 5 bases; junction bases not matched to a gene: 10. Germline CDR1 is SEHNR and CDR2 is FQNEAQ (reference sequence).

This clonotype was observed many times. The chain recombines TRBV21-1 with TRBJ1-5; TRBD1 is the table's D call, not checked against the DNA. TRBV21-1 is deemed a pseudogene. There are 16 residues in the CDR3. This chain's CDR3 is CASSLRPTGGNQPQHF. CDR3 bases: TGTGCCAGCAGCCTCAGACCAACAGGGGGCAATCAGCCCCAGCATTTT.

The sample holds many counts of this clonotype. The J gene is TRBJ2-3, the V gene TRBV5-1, with D possibly being TRBD2 (6 bases). The ends were cut back, 0 bases at V and 6 bases at J, with 17 bases in the middle. CDR1 is SGHRS, CDR2 YFSETQ, per germline. This CDR3 is built from 16 residues. CDR3 sequence: CASSLGISGSSDTQYF. The DNA for the CDR3 is TGCGCCAGCAGCTTGGGGATTAGCGGAAGTAGCGATACGCAGTATTTT.

In this sample, this clonotype turned up many times. The rearrangement links TRBV3-1 to TRBJ2-1, with 7 bases identical to TRBD2. Germline CDR1 is LGHDT and CDR2 is YNNKEL (reference sequence). This CDR3 has 14 residues. V lost 4 bases, J lost 6 bases, and 6 bases stayed unmatched. The DNA for the CDR3 is TGTGCCAGCAGCCCCCCCAGCGGGATCAATGAGCAGTTCTTC. Protein product: CASSPPSGINEQFF.

This clonotype was detected many times. V usage is TRBV5-1 and J usage is TRBJ2-6; 7 bases are a match to TRBD1. This CDR3 has 19 residues. Germline V lookup: CDR1 SGHRS, CDR2 YFSETQ. With 2 bases clipped from V and 1 base from J, the junction kept 12 bases outside the gene matches. CDR3 protein: CASSLGIGQALSGANVLTF. CDR3 in DNA: TGCGCCAGCAGCTTAGGTATCGGACAGGCGCTATCTGGGGCCAACGTCCTGACTTTC.

In its sample, this clonotype was seen many times. The rearrangement joins TRBV5-1 to TRBJ2-3; TRBD2 might be the D (5 bases). Trimming took 2 bases from V and 4 from J, leaving 11 bases between them. The CDR3 contains 14 residues. Looked up from germline, CDR1 is SGHRS and CDR2 is YFSETQ. This CDR3 is CASSFTSDADTQYF. The CDR3 region has the DNA TGCGCCAGCAGCTTTACTAGTGATGCAGATACGCAGTATTTT.

Many counts were recorded for this clonotype. The CDR3 DNA follows: TGCAGTGCAAACTTGTTTGGCCAAGAGACCCAGTACTTC. This encodes CSANLFGQETQYF. V gene TRBV20-1 combines with J gene TRBJ2-5; D not certain. The CDR3 has 13 amino acids. Per the germline V gene, CDR1 is DFQATT and CDR2 is SNEGSKA (reference sequence). Trimming removed 6 bases at V and 1 base at J, with 12 bases between.

This clonotype was observed at least ten times. The chain uses TRBV7-8 and TRBJ2-7, with 10 bases lining up with TRBD2. The length of the CDR3 is 14 residues. The junction had 14 bases not matched to a gene; V was cut back by 6 bases and J by 12 bases. Germline V gives CDR1 SGHVS, CDR2 FQNEAQ. The CDR3 nucleotides are TGTGCCAGCAGTTGGACCCCCGGGACTAGCGAAGTGTACTTC. Translating gives CASSWTPGTSEVYF.

This clonotype was counted at least ten times. The J gene is TRBJ2-1, the V gene TRBV20-1; either TRBD1 or TRBD2 may fit D (5 bases each). Germline-derived CDR1 and CDR2 are DFQATT and SNEGSKA (reference sequence). The ends were cut back, 6 bases at V and 8 bases at J, with 20 bases in the middle. The CDR3 loop spans 14 amino acids. The CDR3 bases are TGCAGTGCAGAGGGTCAGGGCTTGAGGGATGAGCAGTTCTTC. This translates into CSAEGQGLRDEQFF.

This clonotype occurred many times. The CDR3 is CATSSPPGQGKTEAFF. The CDR3 DNA follows: TGTGCCACCAGCTCCCCGCCGGGACAGGGGAAGACTGAAGCTTTCTTT. The chain has TRBV15 and TRBJ1-1, with TRBD1 identical over 10 bases. V was clipped by 5 bases and J by 5 bases; unmatched bases: 11. CDR1 and CDR2 from the germline V gene are LNHNV and YYDKDF (reference sequence). This CDR3 has 16 residues.

This clonotype was seen at least ten times. V is TRBV20-1 and J is TRBJ1-1, with D unclear. The germline V and J ends were trimmed by 0 bases and 3 bases, with 8 bases remaining between them. Germline CDR1 DFQATT, CDR2 SNEGSKA (reference sequence). This CDR3 has 13 amino acids. CDR3 amino acids: CSARDARDTEAFF. In nucleotides, the CDR3 is TGCAGTGCTAGAGATGCACGGGACACTGAAGCTTTCTTT.

This clonotype was observed many times. V is TRBV5-1 and J is TRBJ2-7; possible D gene TRBD2, 5 bases. CDR1 is SGHRS and CDR2 is YFSETQ in the germline V gene. V was trimmed by 5 bases and J by 3 bases, leaving 15 bases between them. This CDR3 region has 14 residues. DNA for the CDR3: TGCGCCAGCAGAGGGCTAGCTGAGAGCTACGAGCAGTACTTC. Protein product: CASRGLAESYEQYF.

In its sample, this clonotype was seen many times. The chain combines TRBV7-3 with TRBJ2-7; 9 nucleotides align to TRBD1. CDR1 is SGHTA and CDR2 is FQGTGA in the germline V gene. The trim removed 5 bases at V and 5 bases at J, leaving 10 bases unmatched. This CDR3 contains 15 residues. CDR3 sequence: CASSPTGQGFHEQYF. The CDR3 DNA follows: TGTGCCAGCAGCCCCACGGGACAGGGTTTCCACGAGCAGTACTTC.

This clonotype was counted many times. CDR3 coding DNA: TGTGCCAGCAGCCAAGTTGGCGACCCAGCCAGCTACGAGCAGTACTTC. Its translation: CASSQVGDPASYEQYF. The chain recombines TRBV4-2 with TRBJ2-7; D not certain. V was clipped by 1 base and J by 3 bases, with 16 bases between them. Germline lookup yields CDR1 LGHNA and CDR2 YNFKEQ. CDR3 length: 16 residues.

In its sample, this clonotype was seen many times. The chain couples TRBV5-1 to TRBJ2-1; D is unclear. V shed 1 base and J shed 2 bases, with 13 bases lying between them. This CDR3 has 16 amino acids. CDR1 and CDR2 from the germline V gene are SGHRS and YFSETQ. As DNA, the CDR3 is TGCGCCAGCAGCTTGTCGTCGGGCTCCCCCTACAATGAGCAGTTCTTC. Its protein is CASSLSSGSPYNEQFF.

Ten or more counts support this clonotype. This chain connects TRBV16 to TRBJ2-7; 8 nucleotides agree with TRBD1. Germline CDR1 is KGHSY and CDR2 is FQNENV. J lost 5 bases, V lost 4 bases, and 13 bases had no gene match. CDR3 length: 16 residues. The chain's CDR3 is CASSLGGRTGSDEQYF. DNA of the CDR3: TGTGCCAGCAGCCTGGGGGGTCGGACAGGGTCCGACGAGCAGTACTTC.

This clonotype has a count of ten or more. The chain combines TRBV18 with TRBJ2-7; D is possibly TRBD1 or TRBD2 (5 bases each). Germline V CDR1 and CDR2: KGHSH, LQKENI. The CDR3 length is 14 residues. The V end was cut by 3 bases, the J end by 7 bases, with 16 bases between. CDR3 residues: CASSPRDGPREQYF. DNA for the CDR3: TGTGCCAGCTCACCCCGGGACGGGCCTCGTGAGCAGTACTTC.

The chain couples TRBV7-9 to TRBJ1-4; 9 nucleotides align to TRBD1. CDR1 and CDR2 (germline): SEHNR, FQNEAQ (reference sequence). The CDR3 has 15 residues. V was clipped by 5 bases and J by 5 bases; unmatched bases: 6. CDR3: CASSRTGQGNEKLFF. The DNA for the CDR3 is TGTGCCAGCAGCCGAACGGGACAGGGAAATGAAAAACTGTTTTTT.

This clonotype has at least ten counts. The DNA for the CDR3 is TGCGCCAGCATGATAGACGGGAACACTGAAGCTTTCTTT. Its protein is CASMIDGNTEAFF. The V and J genes are TRBV5-1 and TRBJ1-1; D gene uncertain. The CDR3 spans 13 residues. The ends were cut back, 6 bases at V and 1 base at J, with 10 bases in the middle. Germline V CDR1 and CDR2: SGHRS, YFSETQ.